One and the same sample provided the 29 T cell receptor beta chains below, sequenced in a study of patients and donors after allogeneic stem cell transplantation. TCRdb reprocessed the RT-PCR reads with MiXCR, giving one entry per CDR3 protein. Here the sample spans hundreds of thousands of distinct CDR3 sequences, about a sixth being singletons. The specimen sequenced was blood, either unsorted or a sorted T cell fraction (not recorded which). The receptors were sampled from a human donor who was either an allogeneic HSCT recipient or a stem cell or donor lymphocyte infusion donor (not recorded which). It is not recorded whose cells these are; they may come from a transplant donor.

V usage is TRBV12-3 or TRBV12-4 and J usage is TRBJ1-6; the D gene is possibly TRBD1 (5 bases). The V gene lost 3 bases and the J gene lost 10 bases, with 13 bases spanning the gap. This CDR3 is 14 amino acids long. In nucleotides, the CDR3 is TGTGCCAGCAGTTTCCGGGGGAGTAGGTCACCCCTCCACTTT. Protein: CASSFRGSRSPLHF.

The chain combines TRBV9 with TRBJ2-7; possible D gene TRBD1, 6 bases. The CDR3 totals 15 residues. Germline CDR1 SGDLS, CDR2 YYNGEE. V was shortened by 0 bases and J by 0 bases, with 10 bases between the two germline ends. DNA of the CDR3: TGTGCCAGCAGCGTAGGACAGGCCCTCTCCTACGAGCAGTACTTC. It encodes CASSVGQALSYEQYF. The full variable domain, in which reference TRBV9 and TRBJ2-7 provide the parts outside the CDR3, is DSGVTQTPKHLITATGQRVTLRCSPRSGDLSVYWYQQSLDQGLQFLIQYYNGEERAKGNILERFSAQQFPDLHSELNLSSLELGDSALYFCASSVGQALSYEQYFGPGTRLTVT.

This clonotype was picked up many times. The chain uses TRBV25-1 and TRBJ2-2; D call uncertain. V shed 8 bases and J shed 7 bases, with 14 bases lying between them. CDR1 is MGHDK and CDR2 is SYGVNS in the germline V gene. The CDR3 has 13 amino acids. CDR3 region: CASHAPVSGELFF. For the CDR3, the DNA is TGTGCCAGCCATGCCCCCGTTAGCGGGGAGCTGTTTTTT.

The CDR3 region is CASSRLDRELFF. The CDR3 coding sequence is TGTGCCAGCAGTCGTCTCGACCGGGAGCTGTTTTTT. The V gene is TRBV2, the J gene TRBJ2-2, with D uncertain. V was cut by 5 bases and J by 9 bases, with 10 bases left in between. Germline V gene sequence: CDR1 SNHLY, CDR2 FYNNEI. CDR3 size: 12 residues.

The chain couples TRBV5-1 to TRBJ2-3, with 7 bases fitting TRBD1. CDR3 length: 15 residues. V was clipped by 3 bases and J by 4 bases; unmatched bases: 8. Germline V gives CDR1 SGHRS, CDR2 YFSETQ. The DNA for the CDR3 is TGCGCCAGCAGCTCTCGACAGGGAGTCTCAGATACGCAGTATTTT. Translated, it gives CASSSRQGVSDTQYF.

The chain joins TRBV11-1 to TRBJ2-7, with D possibly being TRBD1 or TRBD2 (6 bases each). This CDR3 is built from 19 residues. The germline V gene encodes CDR1 SGHAT and CDR2 FQDESV (reference sequence). V lost 5 bases and J 1 base, leaving 27 bases between the germline ends. In DNA, the CDR3 is TGTGCCAGCAGCCATAAATCGGCCGGGGGCGCGGAGATATCCTACGAGCAGTACTTC. It is translated as CASSHKSAGGAEISYEQYF.

CDR3 DNA: TGTGCCAGCAGCTTGTTACAGGGCCCCTACGAGCAGTACTTC. Its translation: CASSLLQGPYEQYF. This sequence joins TRBV5-6 and TRBJ2-7; the D gene is possibly TRBD1 (6 bases). The V end lost 1 base, the J end lost 2 bases, and 10 bases lay between the germline ends. CDR1 and CDR2 (germline): SGHDT, YYEEEE. The CDR3 has 14 residues.

This sequence joins TRBV20-1 and TRBJ1-5; D unresolved. The CDR3 covers 13 residues. The V gene's germline CDR1 is DFQATT and CDR2 SNEGSKA (reference sequence). Trimming shortened V by 0 bases and J by 4 bases, and 7 bases separated the two germline ends. The DNA for the CDR3 is TGCAGTGCTAGAGAGGGGATAAATCAGCCCCAGCATTTT. This translates into CSAREGINQPQHF.

V gene TRBV11-3 combines with J gene TRBJ2-1; 9 bases are shared with TRBD1. The CDR3 consists of 15 residues. The germline CDR1 and CDR2 sequences are SGHNT and YENEEA. V shed 5 bases, J shed 6 bases, and the junction held 8 bases outside the gene matches. The CDR3: CASSPRGTGPNEQFF. The CDR3 nucleotides are TGTGCCAGCAGCCCAAGGGGGACAGGGCCCAATGAGCAGTTCTTC.

This clonotype has more than one count but fewer than ten. The V and J genes are TRBV9 and TRBJ2-1; no definite D call. V shed 0 bases and J shed 4 bases, with 8 bases lying between them. Germline lookup yields CDR1 SGDLS and CDR2 YYNGEE. The CDR3 contains 14 residues. The CDR3 nucleotides are TGTGCCAGCAGCGTAGAAAGTACTTACAATGAGCAGTTCTTC. Amino acid sequence: CASSVESTYNEQFF.

The V and J genes are TRBV19 and TRBJ1-5, with D uncertain. The germline gives CDR1 LNHDA, CDR2 SQIVND (reference sequence). The CDR3 consists of 15 residues. With 0 bases removed from V and 1 base from J, the gap between germline ends came to 7 bases. The CDR3 spells CASSIEGFSNQPQHF. DNA of the CDR3: TGTGCCAGTAGTATAGAGGGCTTCAGCAATCAGCCCCAGCATTTT. Using reference TRBV19 and TRBJ1-5 for the parts outside the CDR3, the full variable domain is DGGITQSPKYLFRKEGQNVTLSCEQNLNHDAMYWYRQDPGQGLRLIYYSQIVNDFQKGDIAEGYSVSREKKESFPLTVTSAQKNPTAFYLCASSIEGFSNQPQHFGDGTRLSIL.

Only a few counts were recorded for this clonotype. The chain couples TRBV29-1 to TRBJ2-1; TRBD1 matches 8 bases. J lost 6 bases, V lost 3 bases, and 13 bases had no gene match. The CDR3 loop spans 16 amino acids. CDR1 and CDR2 from the germline V gene are SQVTM and ANQGSEA. The CDR3 DNA is TGCAGCGTTGATTCCCTCACGACAGGGGCGGTCAATGAGCAGTTCTTC. Its protein product is CSVDSLTTGAVNEQFF.

There are a few counts of this clonotype. This sequence joins TRBV6-6 and TRBJ1-1; D unclear. Trimming cost V 2 bases and J 4 bases, with 5 bases left between them. The CDR3 is 12 amino acids. CDR1 MNHNY and CDR2 SVGAGI come from the germline V gene (reference sequence). CDR3 loop: CASSYPSTEAFF. The CDR3 DNA is TGTGCCAGCAGTTACCCCTCCACTGAAGCTTTCTTT.

This clonotype showed up just a few times. V gene TRBV5-1 combines with J gene TRBJ2-5; 9 nucleotides line up with TRBD2. The CDR3 sequence is 15 residues long. Germline values: CDR1 SGHRS, CDR2 YFSETQ. V lost 0 bases and J lost 1; bases outside the gene matches: 1. The CDR3 DNA reads TGCGCCAGCAGCTTGGCTAGCGGGGTCCAAGAGACCCAGTACTTC. It yields the protein CASSLASGVQETQYF.

In this sample, this clonotype turned up many times. V and J are TRBV3-1 and TRBJ2-5, with 11 bases aligning to TRBD2. The CDR3 length is 16 residues. With 1 base clipped from V and 1 base from J, the junction kept 2 bases outside the gene matches. The germline CDR1 and CDR2 sequences are LGHDT and YNNKEL (reference sequence). In DNA form, the CDR3 reads TGTGCCAGCAGCCAAGGACTAGCGGGACTCCAAGAGACCCAGTACTTC. Protein: CASSQGLAGLQETQYF.

The chain employs TRBV3-1 and TRBJ1-5; TRBD1 matches 8 bases. Germline-derived CDR1 and CDR2 are LGHDT and YNNKEL (reference sequence). V trimming: 1 base; J trimming: 3 bases; junction bases outside the gene matches: 8. CDR3 length: 17 amino acids. This chain's CDR3 is CASSQGTGSLSNQPQHF. The CDR3 DNA sequence: TGTGCCAGCAGCCAAGGGACAGGGTCCTTATCCAATCAGCCCCAGCATTTT.

The CDR3 reads CASSPQGRSYGYTF. The CDR3 DNA sequence: TGCGCCAGCAGCCCTCAGGGTAGGAGCTATGGCTACACCTTC. The chain carries TRBV5-1 and TRBJ1-2; TRBD1 might be the D (5 bases). CDR1 and CDR2 from the germline V gene are SGHRS and YFSETQ. Trimming pared 4 bases from V and 4 bases from J, leaving 14 bases between. The CDR3 consists of 14 residues.

This chain joins TRBV7-3 and TRBJ2-1; TRBD2 might be the D (6 bases). The CDR3 spans 13 residues. Between the trimmed V and J ends, which lost 4 bases and 6 bases, there was a span of 10 bases. Germline V gives CDR1 SGHTA, CDR2 FQGTGA. CDR3 in DNA: TGTGCCAGCAGCTGGGGACTCCCCAATGAGCAGTTCTTC. This codes for CASSWGLPNEQFF. Filled out from reference TRBV7-3 and TRBJ2-1, the complete variable domain reads GAGVSQTPSNKVTEKGKYVELRCDPISGHTALYWYRQSLGQGPEFLIYFQGTGAADDSGLPNDRFFAVRPEGSVSTLKIQRTERGDSAVYLCASSWGLPNEQFFGPGTRLTVL.

This chain links TRBV7-2 with TRBJ2-4; 11 bases line up with TRBD2. CDR1 SGHTA and CDR2 FQGNSA come from the germline V gene. V was pared by 2 bases and J by 6 bases, with 3 bases of the junction left unmatched. This CDR3 comprises 15 residues. The CDR3 DNA follows: TGTGCCAGCAGCTTACTAGCGGGGGGTATAAACATTCAGTACTTC. It translates to CASSLLAGGINIQYF.

This clonotype was picked up a small number of times. V gene TRBV4-1 combines with J gene TRBJ2-3; tentatively, D is TRBD1 or TRBD2 (5 bases each). The V end lost 0 bases, the J end lost 3 bases, and 13 bases lay between the germline ends. CDR1 and CDR2 from the germline V gene are MGHRA and YSYEKL. CDR3 length equals 16 residues. DNA for the CDR3: TGCGCCAGCAGCCAAGATTGGGGACCGGAAACAGATACGCAGTATTTT. It specifies CASSQDWGPETDTQYF.

This clonotype was seen a few times. CDR3 region: CSASDKIYEQYF. As DNA, the CDR3 is TGCAGTGCTTCGGACAAGATCTACGAGCAGTACTTC. The chain links TRBV20-1 to TRBJ2-7; D possibly corresponds to TRBD1 (5 bases). Germline V gene data show CDR1 as DFQATT and CDR2 as SNEGSKA (reference sequence). V lost 5 bases, J lost 3 bases, and 11 bases lay in between. This CDR3 is 12 amino acids long.

This clonotype was observed a few times. The rearrangement joins TRBV11-2 to TRBJ1-2; D remains ambiguous. This CDR3 is 16 amino acids long. Germline CDR1 reads SGHAT; CDR2 reads FQNNGV. V shed 5 bases and J shed 2 bases, with 18 bases lying between them. CDR3 residues: CASSRIKDKVNYGYTF. Written as DNA, the CDR3 is TGTGCCAGCAGCCGGATCAAAGACAAGGTCAACTATGGCTACACCTTC.

The chain has TRBV10-3 and TRBJ1-1, with a weak D call TRBD1 (6 bases). The germline V and J ends were trimmed by 5 bases and 5 bases, with 15 bases remaining between them. Looked up from germline, CDR1 is ENHRY and CDR2 is SYGVKD. The length of the CDR3 is 14 residues. CDR3 bases: TGTGCCATCAGTCTAGTTCAGGGGTCGACTGAAGCTTTCTTT. As protein: CAISLVQGSTEAFF.

The genes are TRBV10-3 and TRBJ1-2; no firm D call. V lost 4 bases to trimming and J lost 8 bases, with 17 bases between them. Germline V gene lookup returns CDR1 ENHRY and CDR2 SYGVKD. The CDR3 has 14 residues. The CDR3 reads CAISARTGFGGYTF. Written as DNA, the CDR3 is TGTGCCATCAGTGCCAGGACGGGCTTCGGGGGCTACACCTTC.

The J gene is TRBJ2-2, the V gene TRBV7-3; D ambiguous. V was pared by 5 bases and J by 1 base, with 14 bases between. Germline CDR1 and CDR2: SGHTA and FQGTGA. CDR3 length: 16 residues. CDR3 DNA sequence: TGTGCCAGCAGCCCAAGAAGGCCCTTGAACACCGGGGAGCTGTTTTTT. This encodes CASSPRRPLNTGELFF.

This clonotype was seen a few times. V is TRBV4-1 and J is TRBJ2-6, with 8 bases identical to TRBD1. The V segment lost 0 bases and the J segment 0 bases; nucleotides outside the gene matches: 10. Germline loops: CDR1 MGHRA, CDR2 YSYEKL. The CDR3 sequence is 20 residues long. The CDR3 spells CASSQDRGTGPFSGANVLTF. The CDR3 DNA reads TGCGCCAGCAGCCAAGACCGGGGGACAGGTCCTTTCTCTGGGGCCAACGTCCTGACTTTC.

The chain is built from TRBV12-3 or TRBV12-4 and TRBJ2-1; 15 bases align to TRBD2. There are 21 residues in the CDR3. V gave up 2 bases and J gave up 5 bases; unmatched junction bases: 16. The CDR3 is CASSLIPLWTSGRAGDNEQFF. The CDR3 DNA reads TGTGCCAGCAGTTTAATCCCACTTTGGACTAGCGGGAGGGCTGGGGACAATGAGCAGTTCTTC.

The V gene is TRBV19, the J gene TRBJ1-2; D unclear. Trimming cost V 4 bases and J 3 bases, with 12 bases left between them. Germline V gene data show CDR1 as LNHDA and CDR2 as SQIVND (reference sequence). This CDR3 contains 14 residues. The CDR3 coding sequence is TGTGCCAGTAGTACCCCTAGGCGGTACTATGGCTACACCTTC. Translation gives CASSTPRRYYGYTF.

This sequence joins TRBV29-1 and TRBJ1-2, with a possible D match to TRBD1 (5 bases). Trimming took 2 bases from V and 8 from J, leaving 6 bases between them. This CDR3 has 10 residues. Germline CDR1 is SQVTM and CDR2 is ANQGSEA. CDR3 residues: CSVEQGGYTF. In DNA form, the CDR3 reads TGCAGCGTTGAACAGGGAGGCTACACCTTC.